This T cell receptor (beta chain) was profiled in a study of CD8 T cells in Susac syndrome. Both CD4+ and CD8+ T cells were negatively isolated, and TEMRA cells underwent FACS enrichment. Regarding the study as a whole: Acknowledgment was made by the study that its TCR sequencing and HLA analysis involved a relatively small number of individuals.

Germline assignment: CDR1 ENHRY and CDR2 SYGVKD. V was pared by 3 bases and J by 6 bases, with 12 bases between. CDR3 length: 14 residues. As for this clonotype: Its antigen is not known.

RNA, at roughly 0.45 to 1 ug, was reverse transcribed with random hexamers. Amplification of TCR beta CDR3 across 54 Vbeta and 13 Jbeta was performed with immunoSEQ multiplex PCR. MiXCR was run by TCRdb on the immunoSEQ multiplex PCR reads, yielding one entry per CDR3 protein. Of about 200,000 distinct CDR3 sequences listed, 85% to 95% are singletons. This sequence originates from a human donor in good health. The rearrangement uses TRBV10-3 and TRBJ1-5, with D unresolved. Specimen: CD4+ T cells from PBMCs. The DNA for the CDR3 is TGTGCCATCAGTGAAGACGTTAAAGTTCAGCCCCAGCATTTT. It yields the protein CAISEDVKVQPQHF.